This T cell receptor beta chain was recovered during a study of control samples from healthy donors and cancer patients. Using immunoSEQ multiplex PCR, the repertoire was profiled, and TCRdb retains in-frame clones only, with some absent. The sample table includes roughly 190,000 clones. Trimming left V 2 bases short and J 0 bases short, with 10 bases between. This CDR3 spans 15 amino acids. Germline-derived CDR1 and CDR2 are SEHNR and FQNEAQ (reference sequence). The chain couples TRBV7-9 to TRBJ1-1; D not certain. Sequencing was done on a sample of blood. The receptor was derived from a woman in her thirties in good health. CDR3 sequence reads: CASSLKESVNTEAFF. In DNA, the CDR3 is TGTGCCAGCAGCTTAAAGGAATCAGTGAACACTGAAGCTTTCTTT.